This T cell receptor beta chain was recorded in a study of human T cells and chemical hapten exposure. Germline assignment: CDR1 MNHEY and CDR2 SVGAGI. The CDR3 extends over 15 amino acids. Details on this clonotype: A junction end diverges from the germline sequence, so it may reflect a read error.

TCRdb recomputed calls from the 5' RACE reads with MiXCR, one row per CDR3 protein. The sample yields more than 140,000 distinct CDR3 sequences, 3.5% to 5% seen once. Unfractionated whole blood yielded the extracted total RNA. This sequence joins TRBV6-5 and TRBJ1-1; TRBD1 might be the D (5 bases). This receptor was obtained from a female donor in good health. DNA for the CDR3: TGTGCCAGCAGTTCCACAGGTACGGTGAACACTGAATCTTTCTTT. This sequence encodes CASSSTGTVNTESFF.